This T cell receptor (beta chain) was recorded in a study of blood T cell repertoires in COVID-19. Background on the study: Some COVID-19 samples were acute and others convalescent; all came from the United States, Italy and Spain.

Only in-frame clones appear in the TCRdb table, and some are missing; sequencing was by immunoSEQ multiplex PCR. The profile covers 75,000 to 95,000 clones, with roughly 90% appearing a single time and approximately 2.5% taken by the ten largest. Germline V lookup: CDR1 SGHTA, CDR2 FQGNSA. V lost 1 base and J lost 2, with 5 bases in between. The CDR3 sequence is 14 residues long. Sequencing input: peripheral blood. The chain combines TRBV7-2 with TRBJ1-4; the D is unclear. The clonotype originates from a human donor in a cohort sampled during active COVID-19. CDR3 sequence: CASSLGRTNEKLFF. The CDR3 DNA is TGTGCCAGCAGCTTAGGGCGGACTAATGAAAAACTGTTTTTT.